This T cell receptor (beta chain) was captured in a study of blood T cell repertoires in COVID-19. Germline lookup yields CDR1 LGHDT and CDR2 YNNKEL (reference sequence). V shed 6 bases and J 2 bases; nucleotides not matched to a gene: 5. CDR3 length equals 14 residues. In the original analysis: Reference gene primers were amplified, and this amplification served to estimate nucleated cell counts. The data were produced by immunoSEQ multiplex PCR, yet TCRdb's version contains in-frame clones alone and is incomplete. That table supplies the V and J calls and clone size; D and trimming were determined from the DNA. The sample has about 110,000 clones, around 84% seen once. This clone was found once.

Sequences were obtained from peripheral blood. The receptor comes from a man aged 40-50 years with acute or convalescent COVID-19. The genes are TRBV3-1 (or the pseudogene TRBV3-2) and TRBJ2-7, with 9 bases that match TRBD2. Written as DNA, the CDR3 is TGTGCCAGCAGTCGACTAGCGGTTACCTACGAGCAGTACTTC. Its protein product is CASSRLAVTYEQYF.